The text below deals with one T cell receptor (beta chain). The antigen remains undetermined. This entry is derived from a study of blood T cells in healthy people across ages. Findings and caveats of the study: Naive CD4+ cell counts and diversity both ran higher in long-lived than in aged donors. Changes seen in expanded clonotypes were possibly confounded by donor CMV status left unknown.

The authors ran a second PCR of roughly 6 to 12 cycles using a sample-barcoded 5' primer and a J-beta primer mix. A 12-random-nucleotide template-switch adaptor tagged each cDNA molecule. TCRdb reprocessed the 5' RACE reads with MiXCR, giving one entry per CDR3 protein. The table has about 1.5 million distinct CDR3 sequences, approximately 42% seen once. Between the trimmed V and J ends, which lost 5 bases and 0 bases, there was a span of 14 bases. Germline CDR1 reads SGHTA; CDR2 reads FQGNSA. This CDR3 comprises 16 residues. PBMCs were isolated at a quantity of at least 6 million per sample. The sequenced sample consisted of blood. The receptor comes from a woman younger than 35 in good health. The chain combines TRBV7-2 with TRBJ2-1; D is uncertain. CDR3 sequence reads: CASSTPLDGSYNEQFF. CDR3 nucleotides: TGTGCCAGCAGCACCCCTCTAGATGGCTCCTACAATGAGCAGTTCTTC.